These T cell receptor beta chains were read from a single sample in a study of beta chain features in type 1 diabetes. Assay used: immunoSEQ multiplex PCR; TCRdb lists only in-frame clones, some missing. The table has 130,000 to 150,000 clones, 9% to 9.5% seen once; the top ten hold around 0.7%. Sequenced: central memory CD4+ T cells from blood. These receptors were collected from a man aged 18 to 30 in good health. CDR3s include the opening cysteine and the closing phenylalanine or tryptophan. Each record gives: V gene, clone size, D gene, J gene, CDR3 protein, CDR3 DNA. D genes are given only for firm matches. Clone size is stated in some rows and not others, as once, few, many or a class when expanded.

TRBV28	-	TRBD1	TRBJ2-7	CASSHGTGSSYEQYF	TGTGCCAGCAGCCACGGGACAGGTAGCTCCTACGAGCAGTACTTC
TRBV2	-	TRBD1	TRBJ2-7	CASTQGASYEQYF	TGTGCCAGCACCCAGGGGGCGTCCTACGAGCAGTACTTC
TRBV10-2	-	-	TRBJ2-3	CASKTRQYSTDTQYF	TGCGCCAGCAAGACTAGACAGTATAGCACAGATACGCAGTATTTT
TRBV6-1	few	TRBD2	TRBJ2-1	CASSDRVPGGEQFF	TGTGCCAGCAGTGACCGGGTGCCGGGGGGTGAGCAGTTCTTC
TRBV4-1	few	TRBD1	TRBJ2-4	CASSQGQGLAKNIQYF	TGCGCCAGCAGCCAAGGACAGGGGTTAGCCAAAAACATTCAGTACTTC
TRBV7-2	few	-	TRBJ1-3	CASSTHTGTGNTIYF	TGTGCCAGCAGCACCCACACGGGAACCGGAAACACCATATATTTT
TRBV7-2	few	-	TRBJ2-5	CASNREETQYF	TGTGCCAGCAACAGGGAAGAGACCCAGTACTTC
TRBV5-1	few	-	TRBJ2-7	CASSPDNYEQYF	TGCGCCAGCAGCCCCGACAACTACGAGCAGTACTTC
TRBV18	few	-	TRBJ1-1	CASSPEDSKNTEAFF	TGTGCCAGCTCACCCGAGGACAGCAAGAACACTGAAGCTTTCTTT
TRBV7-2	few	-	TRBJ1-1	CASRWGGRQDSEAFF	TGTGCCAGCAGATGGGGAGGGAGGCAGGATTCTGAAGCTTTCTTT
TRBV27	few	TRBD1	TRBJ2-5	CASKHEGAQTQYF	TGTGCCAGCAAACATGAGGGGGCGCAGACCCAGTACTTC
TRBV7-2	few	TRBD1	TRBJ2-2	CASSLERGRGPGELFF	TGTGCCAGCAGCTTAGAAAGAGGAAGGGGGCCCGGGGAGCTGTTTTTT
TRBV2	few	TRBD1	TRBJ2-3	CASKGQFTDTQYF	TGTGCCAGCAAGGGACAGTTCACAGATACGCAGTATTTT
TRBV9	-	TRBD2	TRBJ2-3	CASSVALSGGLSDTQYF	TGTGCCAGCAGCGTAGCGCTAAGCGGGGGGTTATCAGATACGCAGTATTTT
TRBV11-3	-	TRBD1	TRBJ2-1	CASTGTGANEQFF	TGTGCCAGCACCGGGACAGGGGCCAATGAGCAGTTCTTC
TRBV18	-	-	TRBJ1-1	CASSPLGTSDAEAFF	TGTGCCAGCTCACCCTTAGGGACTTCAGACGCTGAAGCTTTCTTT
TRBV27	many	-	TRBJ2-7	CASSPQGSPGYQYF	TGTGCCAGCAGTCCCCAGGGTTCTCCAGGGTACCAGTACTTC
TRBV19	-	TRBD1	TRBJ2-5	CASSTGTGEETQYF	TGTGCCAGTAGTACCGGGACAGGGGAAGAGACCCAGTACTTC
TRBV5-4	-	-	TRBJ1-4	CASSLRGGRLLFF	TGTGCCAGCAGCTTGAGAGGGGGAAGGCTGCTGTTTTTT
TRBV19	few	-	TRBJ1-5	CASSIDPGGRSNQPQHF	TGTGCCAGTAGTATAGACCCGGGAGGGCGCAGCAATCAGCCCCAGCATTTT
TRBV7-2	few	-	TRBJ2-3	CASSRNSADTQYF	TGTGCCAGCAGCCGTAATAGCGCAGATACGCAGTATTTT
TRBV5-1	few	-	TRBJ1-6	CASSLGQRSSYNSPLHF	TGCGCCAGCAGCTTGGGACAGCGAAGCTCCTATAATTCACCCCTCCACTTT
TRBV18	few	TRBD2	TRBJ2-3	CASSPGLAGITDTQYF	TGTGCCAGCTCCCCGGGACTAGCGGGGATCACAGATACGCAGTATTTT
TRBV27	few	-	TRBJ1-1	CASRGQNTEAFF	TGTGCCAGCAGAGGACAGAACACTGAAGCTTTCTTT
TRBV7-3	-	-	TRBJ2-4	CATRISGGAQYF	TGTGCCACCCGTATTAGCGGCGGGGCCCAGTACTTC
TRBV28	few	TRBD2	TRBJ2-1	CASSLPPRLAGPTPGSYNEQFF	TGTGCCAGCAGTTTGCCCCCCCGGCTAGCGGGACCAACCCCAGGCTCCTACAATGAGCAGTTCTTC
TRBV5-1	-	TRBD1	TRBJ1-5	CASSFLPGTANNQPQHF	TGCGCCAGCAGCTTTTTACCCGGGACAGCGAACAATCAGCCCCAGCATTTT
TRBV9	few	TRBD2	TRBJ2-3	CASSSSGGQYF	TGTGCCAGCAGCTCAAGCGGGGGGCAGTATTTT
TRBV30	few	-	TRBJ1-4	CAWSRGPWSNEKLFF	TGTGCCTGGAGTAGGGGCCCGTGGAGTAATGAAAAACTGTTTTTT
TRBV10-3	few	-	TRBJ2-5	CATNRVLGETQYF	TGTGCCACGAACAGGGTATTGGGGGAGACCCAGTACTTC
TRBV5-4	many	-	TRBJ1-2	CASSLVGLNYGYTF	TGTGCCAGCAGCTTGGTTGGACTTAACTATGGCTACACCTTC
TRBV5-1	few	-	TRBJ2-7	CASSLSTGRSYEQYF	TGCGCCAGCAGCTTGTCAACAGGGCGCTCCTACGAGCAGTACTTC
TRBV2	-	-	TRBJ1-5	CASSVTGDQPQHF	TGTGCCAGCAGTGTGACGGGGGATCAGCCCCAGCATTTT
TRBV29-1	-	TRBD1	TRBJ1-4	CSVRTGAPEKLFF	TGCAGCGTTCGGACAGGGGCCCCTGAAAAACTGTTTTTT
TRBV19	-	-	TRBJ1-2	CASSMYREDGYTF	TGTGCCAGTAGTATGTACAGGGAAGATGGCTACACCTTC
TRBV4-1	few	TRBD1	TRBJ2-7	CASSQGQGAYEQYF	TGCGCCAGCAGCCAAGGGCAGGGGGCCTACGAGCAGTACTTC
TRBV5-4	-	-	TRBJ1-6	CASFDTGTNSPLHF	TGTGCCAGCTTCGATACAGGGACTAATTCACCCCTCCACTTT
TRBV6-6	-	TRBD1	TRBJ1-2	CASSYSSGGMSGYTF	TGTGCCAGCAGTTACTCTTCAGGGGGGATGAGTGGCTACACCTTC
TRBV9	-	TRBD1	TRBJ1-2	CASSDDRGSKGYTF	TGTGCCAGCAGCGACGACAGGGGGAGTAAGGGCTACACCTTC
TRBV18	-	TRBD1	TRBJ2-7	CASSPHPPGQGLYEQYF	TGTGCCAGCTCACCACATCCCCCGGGACAGGGTTTGTACGAGCAGTACTTC
TRBV5-1	few	TRBD1	TRBJ2-1	CASSPRTGLIDEQFF	TGCGCCAGCAGCCCTCGGACAGGGCTTATAGATGAGCAGTTCTTC
TRBV2	-	TRBD2	TRBJ2-1	CASRATSGGPNEQFF	TGTGCCAGCAGGGCGACTAGCGGGGGGCCCAATGAGCAGTTCTTC
TRBV6-5	few	TRBD1	TRBJ1-5	CASSYTGGTQPQHF	TGTGCCAGCAGTTACACAGGGGGCACTCAGCCCCAGCATTTT
TRBV25-1	few	TRBD2	TRBJ2-1	CASRTGTSGADEQFF	TGTGCCAGCAGGACTGGGACTAGCGGGGCCGATGAGCAGTTCTTC
TRBV7-9	few	TRBD2	TRBJ2-1	CATLTGGAYNEQFF	TGTGCCACCTTGACCGGGGGGGCCTACAATGAGCAGTTCTTC